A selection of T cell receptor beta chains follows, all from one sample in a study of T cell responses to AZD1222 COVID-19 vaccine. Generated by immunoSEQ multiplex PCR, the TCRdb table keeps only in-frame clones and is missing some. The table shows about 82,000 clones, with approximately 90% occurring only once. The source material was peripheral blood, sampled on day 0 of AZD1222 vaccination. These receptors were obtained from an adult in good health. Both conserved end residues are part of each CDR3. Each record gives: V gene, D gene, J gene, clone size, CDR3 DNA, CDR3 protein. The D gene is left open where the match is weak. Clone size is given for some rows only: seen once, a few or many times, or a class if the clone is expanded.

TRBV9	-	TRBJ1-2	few	TGTGCCAGCAGCCCGGGCCGTGCTAACTATGGCTACACCTTC	CASSPGRANYGYTF
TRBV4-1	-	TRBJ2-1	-	TGCGCCAGCAGCCAAGGGGTGGGGTACAATGAGCAGTTCTTC	CASSQGVGYNEQFF
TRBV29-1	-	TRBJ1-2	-	TGCAGCGTTGGTCAAGCCAGCTATGGCTACACCTTC	CSVGQASYGYTF
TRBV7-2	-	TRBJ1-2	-	TGTGCCAGCAGCTTAGAAAGGGTTACCTATGGCTACACCTTC	CASSLERVTYGYTF
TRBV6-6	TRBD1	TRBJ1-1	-	TGTGCCAGCCGTGCCTCCGGGACAGGCCCCTCTGAAGCTTTCTTT	CASRASGTGPSEAFF
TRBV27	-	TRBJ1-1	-	TGTGCCAGCAGTTTATCGGTAGATGGGGGCACTGAAGCTTTCTTT	CASSLSVDGGTEAFF
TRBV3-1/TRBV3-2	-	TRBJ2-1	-	TGTGCCAGCAGCCAAGGGGGAACCGGGGGCCCGTTCTTC	CASSQGGTGGPFF
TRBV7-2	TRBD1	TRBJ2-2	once	TGTGCCAGCAGCTTAATGACAGGGTACACCGGGGAGCTGTTTTTT	CASSLMTGYTGELFF
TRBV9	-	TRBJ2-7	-	TGTGCCAGCAGCGTATCGGGGGGCGACCACGAGCAGTACTTC	CASSVSGGDHEQYF
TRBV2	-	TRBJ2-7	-	TGTGCCATCACGCTCCCGGGACGACCCTACGAGCAGTACTTC	CAITLPGRPYEQYF
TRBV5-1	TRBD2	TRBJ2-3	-	TGCGCCAGCAGCTACACTAGCGGGGGGGCCATCAGAACAGATACGCAGTATTTT	CASSYTSGGAIRTDTQYF
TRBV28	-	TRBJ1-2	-	TGTGCCAGCAGTCCCCCAGGGGCTGGGGGCTACACCTTC	CASSPPGAGGYTF
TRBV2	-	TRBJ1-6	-	TGTGCCAGCACCGGGGTGCATAATTCACCCCTCCACTTT	CASTGVHNSPLHF
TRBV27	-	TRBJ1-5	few	TGTGCCAGCAGTTTTTACGGACAGCTTAGCAATCAGCCCCAGCATTTT	CASSFYGQLSNQPQHF
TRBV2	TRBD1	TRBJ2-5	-	TGTGCCACTCTCTTCGACAGGGGTTCGGAGACCCAGTACTTC	CATLFDRGSETQYF
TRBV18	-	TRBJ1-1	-	TGTGCCAGCTCACCCCTTACTAACGGGAACACTGAAGCTTTCTTT	CASSPLTNGNTEAFF
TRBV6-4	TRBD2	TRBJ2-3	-	TGTGCCAGCAGTGTTAAGCGGGGGGGCGCAGATACGCAGTATTTT	CASSVKRGGADTQYF
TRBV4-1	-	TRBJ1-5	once	TGCGCCAGCAGTCCGGACCAATATCAGCCCCAGCATTTT	CASSPDQYQPQHF
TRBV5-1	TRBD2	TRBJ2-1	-	TGCGCCAGCAGCTTCGGCGGGAGCTCCTACAATGAGCAGTTCTTC	CASSFGGSSYNEQFF
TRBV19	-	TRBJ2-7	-	TGTGCCAGTAGTATAATAGTGTCGGCCTACGAGCAGTACTTC	CASSIIVSAYEQYF
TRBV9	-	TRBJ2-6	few	TGTGCCAGCAGCGTAGCCGGGAAACGCTCTGGGGCCAACGTCCTGACTTTC	CASSVAGKRSGANVLTF
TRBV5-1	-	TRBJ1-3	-	TGCGCCAGCAGCTTGGCGGCCCTTTCCTCTGGAAACACCATATATTTT	CASSLAALSSGNTIYF
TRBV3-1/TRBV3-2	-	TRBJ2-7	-	TGTGCCAGCCGGGACCGGACCTACGAGCAGTACTTC	CASRDRTYEQYF
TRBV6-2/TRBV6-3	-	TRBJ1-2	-	TGTGCCAGTAGTCCCAACAGGATCGGCTACACCTTC	CASSPNRIGYTF
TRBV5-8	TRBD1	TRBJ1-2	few	TGTGCCAGCAGCTTGACCGGACAGGGTACCTATGGCTACACCTTC	CASSLTGQGTYGYTF
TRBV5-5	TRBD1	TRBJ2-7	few	TGTGCCAGCAGCTACCAACAGGGGACAGGCGCCTACGAGCAGTACTTC	CASSYQQGTGAYEQYF
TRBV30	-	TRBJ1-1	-	TGTGCCTGGAGTGGTTCGAGGAACACTGAAGCTTTCTTT	CAWSGSRNTEAFF
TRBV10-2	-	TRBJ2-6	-	TGCGCCATCGAATCTGGGGCCAACGTCCTGACTTTC	CAIESGANVLTF
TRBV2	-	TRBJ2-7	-	TGTGCCAGCGGGCAGTTCTACGAGCAGTACTTC	CASGQFYEQYF
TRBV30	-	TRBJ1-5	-	TGTGCCTGGAGTGTACAAGGAGACCAGCCCCAGCATTTT	CAWSVQGDQPQHF
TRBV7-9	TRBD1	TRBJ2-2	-	TGTGCCAGCAGCTTAGCGGAAGGACAGGGTCGTTCGAACACCGGGGAGCTGTTTTTT	CASSLAEGQGRSNTGELFF
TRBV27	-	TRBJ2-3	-	TGTGCCAGCAGTTTATGGGTTGGCACAGATACGCAGTATTTT	CASSLWVGTDTQYF
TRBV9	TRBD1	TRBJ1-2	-	TGTGCCAGCAGCGTAGGGAAGGGGGCAATCTTCTATGGCTACACCTTC	CASSVGKGAIFYGYTF
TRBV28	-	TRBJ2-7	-	TGTGCCAGCACCTATAGGGAACACTACGAGCAGTACTTC	CASTYREHYEQYF
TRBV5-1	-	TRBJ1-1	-	TGCGCCAGCAGCCGCGTTCTCACAGGGCCGAACACTGAAGCTTTCTTT	CASSRVLTGPNTEAFF
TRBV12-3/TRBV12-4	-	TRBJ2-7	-	TGTGCCAGCAGCTTCGAATACGAGCAGTACTTC	CASSFEYEQYF
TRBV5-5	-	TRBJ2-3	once	TGTGCCAGCAGCACCATAGGGTCGGGAAGCACAGATACGCAGTATTTT	CASSTIGSGSTDTQYF
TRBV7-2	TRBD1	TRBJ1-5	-	TGTGCCAGCAGCTCGGGACAGCGCAATCAGCCCCAGCATTTT	CASSSGQRNQPQHF
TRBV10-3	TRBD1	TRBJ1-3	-	TGTGCCATCAGTGACGCGGACAGGGACTCTGGAAACACCATATATTTT	CAISDADRDSGNTIYF
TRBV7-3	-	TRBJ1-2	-	TGTGCCAGCAGCTTAGAGTTCGGCGATGGCTACACCTTC	CASSLEFGDGYTF
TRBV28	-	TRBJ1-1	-	TGTGCCAGTGATTCCCTCGGGGAGTCGAACACTGAAGCTTTCTTT	CASDSLGESNTEAFF
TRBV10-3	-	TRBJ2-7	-	TGTGCCATCAGTGAGTTGCGGGGGCCTGCCTACGAGCAGTACTTC	CAISELRGPAYEQYF
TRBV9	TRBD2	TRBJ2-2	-	TGTGCCAGCAGCGTAGATGTTAGCGGGGGCACCGGGGAGCTGTTTTTT	CASSVDVSGGTGELFF
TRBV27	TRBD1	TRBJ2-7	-	TGTGCCAGCAGTTGGGCGGGCAGGGGGTCCTACGAGCAGTACTTC	CASSWAGRGSYEQYF
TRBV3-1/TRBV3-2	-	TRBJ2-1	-	TGTGCCAGCAGCCAAAGCGGGTCAGCGCAGTTCTTC	CASSQSGSAQFF
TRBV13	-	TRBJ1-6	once	TGTGCCAGCAGGAACGGGCGTGGAGGGAATTCACCCCTCCACTTT	CASRNGRGGNSPLHF
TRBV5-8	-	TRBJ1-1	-	TGTGCCAGCAGTATTACCGCTGAAGCTTTCTTT	CASSITAEAFF
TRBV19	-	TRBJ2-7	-	TGTGCCAGTAGTATCGGGGATACCTACGAGCAGTACTTC	CASSIGDTYEQYF
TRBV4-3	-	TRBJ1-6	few	TGCGCCAGCAGCCGGTCGGACGCCCCGGCCAATTCACCCCTCCACTTT	CASSRSDAPANSPLHF
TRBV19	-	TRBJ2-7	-	TGTGCCAGTATAAAGGAGTACTTC	CASIKEYF
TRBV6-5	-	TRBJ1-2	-	TGTGCCAGCACGCTCACCCGCAACTATGGCTACACCTTC	CASTLTRNYGYTF